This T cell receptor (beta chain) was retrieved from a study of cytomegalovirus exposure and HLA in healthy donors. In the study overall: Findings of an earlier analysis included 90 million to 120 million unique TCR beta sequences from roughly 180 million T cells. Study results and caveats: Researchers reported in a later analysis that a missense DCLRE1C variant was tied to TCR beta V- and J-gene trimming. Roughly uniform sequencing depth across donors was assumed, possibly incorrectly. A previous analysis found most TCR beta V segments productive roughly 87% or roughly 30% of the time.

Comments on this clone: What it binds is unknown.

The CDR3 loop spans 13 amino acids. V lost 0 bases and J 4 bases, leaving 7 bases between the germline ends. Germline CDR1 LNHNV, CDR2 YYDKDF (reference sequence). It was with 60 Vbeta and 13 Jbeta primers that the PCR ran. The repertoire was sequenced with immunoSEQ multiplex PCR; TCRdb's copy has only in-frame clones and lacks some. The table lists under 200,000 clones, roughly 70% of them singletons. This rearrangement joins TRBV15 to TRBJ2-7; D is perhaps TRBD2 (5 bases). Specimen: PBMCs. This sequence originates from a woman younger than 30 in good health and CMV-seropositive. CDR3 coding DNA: TGTGCCACCAGCAGAGATCGGGGTTACGAGCAGTACTTC. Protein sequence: CATSRDRGYEQYF.